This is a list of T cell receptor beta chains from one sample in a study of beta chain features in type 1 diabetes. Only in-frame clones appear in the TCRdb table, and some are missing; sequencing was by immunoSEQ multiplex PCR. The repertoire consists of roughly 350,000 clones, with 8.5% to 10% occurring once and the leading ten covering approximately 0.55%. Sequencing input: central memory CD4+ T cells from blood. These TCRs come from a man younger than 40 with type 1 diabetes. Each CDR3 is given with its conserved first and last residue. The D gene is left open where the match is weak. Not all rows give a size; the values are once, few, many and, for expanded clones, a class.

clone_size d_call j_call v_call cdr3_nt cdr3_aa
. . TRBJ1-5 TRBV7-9 TGTGCCAGCAGCCAGCAAACACAGCCCCAGCATTTT CASSQQTQPQHF
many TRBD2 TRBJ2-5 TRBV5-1 TGCGCCAGCAGCCCCCGGACTAGCGTGGAGACCCAGTACTTC CASSPRTSVETQYF
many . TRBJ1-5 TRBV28 TGTGCCAGCAGCATATACAGCGATCAGCCCCAGCATTTT CASSIYSDQPQHF
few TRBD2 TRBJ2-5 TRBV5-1 TGCGCCAGCAGCCGAGGACTAGTAAATCAAGAGACCCAGTACTTC CASSRGLVNQETQYF
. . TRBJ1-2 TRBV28 TGTGCCAGCAGTCGACAGCTTAACTATGGCTACACCTTC CASSRQLNYGYTF
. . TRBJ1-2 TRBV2 TGTGCCAGCAGCTTATACTGGGAAGGAGGTCGTGGCTACACCTTC CASSLYWEGGRGYTF
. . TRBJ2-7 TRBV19 TGTGCCAGTAGTATCCGTCACTTGAGCTCCTACGAGCAGTACTTC CASSIRHLSSYEQYF
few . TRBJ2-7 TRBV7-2 TGTGCCAGCAGCCGAGACCCTAAGGAAGAGCAGTACTTC CASSRDPKEEQYF
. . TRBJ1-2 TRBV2 TGTGCCAGCAGTGAAAAAGGCTATGGCTACACCTTC CASSEKGYGYTF
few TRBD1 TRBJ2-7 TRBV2 TGTGCCAGCAGCCGGGACAGCTCAATTACCTACGAGCAGTACTTC CASSRDSSITYEQYF
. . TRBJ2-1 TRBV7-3 TGTGCCAGCAGCTCCCCGGGTACAGGGTACAATGAGCAGTTCTTC CASSSPGTGYNEQFF
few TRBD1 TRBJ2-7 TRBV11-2 TGTGCCAGCAGCCCCATACGCGGGACAGGGCTTGGCGAGCAGTACTTC CASSPIRGTGLGEQYF
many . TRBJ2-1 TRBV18 TGTGCCAGCTCACCAAGCAGGGTACGAAACAATGAGCAGTTCTTC CASSPSRVRNNEQFF
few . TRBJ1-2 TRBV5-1 TGCGCCAGCAGCTTGGAGGAGGGGGTTATCTATGGCTACACCTTC CASSLEEGVIYGYTF
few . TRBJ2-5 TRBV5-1 TGCGCCAGCAGCTTGGCCGCGACTAGTGAAGAGACCCAGTACTTC CASSLAATSEETQYF
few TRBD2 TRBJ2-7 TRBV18 TGTGCCAGCTCACCTAGCGGGAGTTCCTACGAGCAGTACTTC CASSPSGSSYEQYF
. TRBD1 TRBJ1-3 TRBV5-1 TGCGCCAGCAGCTCCCGGACAGGGAGAGGATATGGAAACACCATATATTTT CASSSRTGRGYGNTIYF
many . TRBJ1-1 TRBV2 TGTGCCAGCCAACTAAAGGTGATGAACACTGAAGCTTTCTTT CASQLKVMNTEAFF
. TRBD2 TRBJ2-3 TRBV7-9 TGTGCCAGCAGCTTAGCGGCAGCGGGGGGACGCACAGATACGCAGTATTTT CASSLAAAGGRTDTQYF
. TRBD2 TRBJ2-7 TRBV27 TGTGCCAGCAGTACTCGGGGACAGGGACTAGCGGAGGCCTACGAGCAGTACTTC CASSTRGQGLAEAYEQYF
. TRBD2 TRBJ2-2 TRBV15 TGTGCCACCAGCCCCGGGGGGGGCTTGGACACCGGGGAGCTGTTTTTT CATSPGGGLDTGELFF
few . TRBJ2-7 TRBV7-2 TGTGCCAGCAGCCAGGACTCCTGGGAGCAGTACTTC CASSQDSWEQYF
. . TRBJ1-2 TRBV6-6 TGTGCCAGCGGGGTTTTGACAGGCTCTACTAACTATGGCTACACCTTC CASGVLTGSTNYGYTF
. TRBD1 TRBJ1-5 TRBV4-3 TGCGCCAGCTCCGAGGGACAGTTCAATCAGCCCCAGCATTTT CASSEGQFNQPQHF
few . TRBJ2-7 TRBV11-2 TGTGCCAGCAGCCGGGATTGGATTTCCTACGAGCAGTACTTC CASSRDWISYEQYF
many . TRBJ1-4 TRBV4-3 TGCGCCAGCAGCCAAGAATCAGGAAGGGGAGAAAAACTGTTTTTT CASSQESGRGEKLFF
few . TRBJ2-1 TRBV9 TGTGCCAGCAGCGTAGGGGCAGGTTACAATGAGCAGTTCTTC CASSVGAGYNEQFF
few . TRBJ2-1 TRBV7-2 TGTGCCAGCAACCTTATACACAATGAGCAGTTCTTC CASNLIHNEQFF
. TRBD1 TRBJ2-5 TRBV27 TGTGCCAGCAGCCGAGGGGGCCCGGGAGAGACCCAGTACTTC CASSRGGPGETQYF
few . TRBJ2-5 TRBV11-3 TGTGCCAGCAGCTTTGGACGGCAAGAGACCCAGTACTTC CASSFGRQETQYF
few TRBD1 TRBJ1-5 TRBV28 TGTGCCAGCAGTTCCGCCGGGACAGGGCGAAATCAGCCCCAGCATTTT CASSSAGTGRNQPQHF
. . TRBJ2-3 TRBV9 TGTGCCAGCAGCGTAGACAGCCAGGAAGGTACGCAGTATTTT CASSVDSQEGTQYF
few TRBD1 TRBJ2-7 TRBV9 TGTGCCAGCAGCGCCACAGGGGATTCCTACGAGCAGTACTTC CASSATGDSYEQYF
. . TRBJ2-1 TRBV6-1 TGTGCCAGCAGGTACAGTAACAATGAGCAGTTCTTC CASRYSNNEQFF
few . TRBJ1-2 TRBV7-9 TGTGCCAGCAGCTTTCTTCAGGGGTTACATGGCTACACCTTC CASSFLQGLHGYTF
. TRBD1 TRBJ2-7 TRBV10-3 TGTGCCATCAGTGTCGGGACAGGGGGCTTCTACGAGCAGTACTTC CAISVGTGGFYEQYF
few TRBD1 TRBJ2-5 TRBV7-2 TGTGCCAGCAGCTTACCGGGACAGGGAGGAGAGACCCAGTACTTC CASSLPGQGGETQYF
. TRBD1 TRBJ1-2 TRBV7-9 TGTGCCAGCAGCACGGGACAGGGCACGAGTGGCTACACCTTC CASSTGQGTSGYTF
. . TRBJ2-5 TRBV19 TGTGCCACGAGGCCGGGGGGCTCAGAGACCCAGTACTTC CATRPGGSETQYF
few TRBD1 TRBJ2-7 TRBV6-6 TGTGCCAGCACCCAGGGACAGGAGCAGTACTTC CASTQGQEQYF
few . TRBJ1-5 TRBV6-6 TGTGCCAGCAGTGATAGCGGGGGCGGTCAGCCCCAGCATTTT CASSDSGGGQPQHF
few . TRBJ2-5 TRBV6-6 TGTGCCAGCAGTTACGACAGCGAAGAGACCCAGTACTTC CASSYDSEETQYF
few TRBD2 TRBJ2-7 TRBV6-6 TGTGCCAGCGGGCCTAGCGGGAGTCGAGAGCAGTACTTC CASGPSGSREQYF
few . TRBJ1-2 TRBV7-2 TGTGCCAGCAGCTTAGGAGGGGCAGGGGCAGGTGGCTACACCTTC CASSLGGAGAGGYTF
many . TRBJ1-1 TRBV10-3 TGTGCCATCAATGAGGGGTCCACTGAAGCTTTCTTT CAINEGSTEAFF
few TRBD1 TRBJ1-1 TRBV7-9 TGTGCCAGCAGCCCTATGGCAGGGGGACGTACTGAAGCTTTCTTT CASSPMAGGRTEAFF
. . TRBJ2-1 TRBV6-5 TGTGCCAGCATCCCACATGGTCGTGAGGGTGAGCAGTTCTTC CASIPHGREGEQFF
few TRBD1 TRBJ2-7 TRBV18 TGTGCCAGCTCACGGGGACAGGGCAACGAGCAGTACTTC CASSRGQGNEQYF
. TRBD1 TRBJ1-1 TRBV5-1 TGCGCCAGCAGCTCACAGGGGGTGAACACTGAAGCTTTCTTT CASSSQGVNTEAFF
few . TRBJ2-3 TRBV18 TGTGCCAGCTCACCTGGCACAGATACGCAGTATTTT CASSPGTDTQYF
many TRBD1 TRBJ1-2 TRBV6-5 TGTGCCAGCACCGACTATGCGACAGGGTATGGCTACACCTTC CASTDYATGYGYTF
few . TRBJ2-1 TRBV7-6 TGTGCCAGCAGCCCAAATGGGGCAGGGAGCTCCTACAATGAGCAGTTCTTC CASSPNGAGSSYNEQFF
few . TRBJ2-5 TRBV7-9 TGTGCCAGCAGCTCGGACGGGTACCAAGAGACCCAGTACTTC CASSSDGYQETQYF
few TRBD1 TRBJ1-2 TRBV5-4 TGTGCCAGCAGCTCGGGACAGCTTGTCTATGGCTACACCTTC CASSSGQLVYGYTF
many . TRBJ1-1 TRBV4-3 TGCGCCAGCAGCCAAGAATATTGGGCAGGGGAAGCTTTCTTT CASSQEYWAGEAFF
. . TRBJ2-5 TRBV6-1 TGTGCCAGCAGCGAACCGGGACAATCGTCCCAGTACTTC CASSEPGQSSQYF
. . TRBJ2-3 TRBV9 TGTGCCAGCAGCGTATCTGGCGGGTTGGGGTTCGGTACAGATACGCAGTATTTT CASSVSGGLGFGTDTQYF